This TCR beta chain was recorded in a study of response to subunit inactivated influenza vaccine. Study-level findings and limits: Authors suggested each seasonal influenza vaccination recruits few new T cells.

The CDR3 length is 12 residues. Looked up from germline, CDR1 is SGHRS and CDR2 is YFSETQ. Trimming removed 4 bases at V and 0 bases at J, with 4 bases between. TCRdb analysed the RT-PCR reads with MiXCR anew, one entry per CDR3 protein. This sample has a few hundred thousand distinct CDR3 sequences, with 21% found just once. This clonotype occurred a few times. Antigen specificity is unknown. The chain carries TRBV5-1 and TRBJ2-5; D uncertain. The sequences come from PBMCs from blood, collected around 22 months after vaccination. This TCR was recovered from a man between 50 and 69 years old who received an inactivated influenza vaccine. The CDR3 sequence is CASSDNQETQYF. The CDR3 nucleotides read TGCGCCAGCAGCGACAACCAAGAGACCCAGTACTTC.